The 32 T cell receptor beta chains presented below share a single source sample, sequenced in a study of blood T cell repertoires in COVID-19. Some clones are missing from TCRdb's copy, which holds only in-frame ones; the method was immunoSEQ multiplex PCR. The sample includes 250,000 to 350,000 clones, approximately 80% of them seen just once. The sample was peripheral blood. These receptors originate from a woman in her 50s with active or convalescent COVID-19.

This chain joins TRBV7-3 and TRBJ2-2; 9 positions match TRBD2. This CDR3 has 17 amino acids. Losses at the gene ends were 2 bases for V and 4 bases for J; bases not matched to a gene: 8. Germline CDR1 and CDR2: SGHTA and FQGTGA. Written as DNA, the CDR3 is TGTGCCAGCAGCTTAGGGGGTAGCGGGAGATTCACCGGGGAGCTGTTTTTT. It specifies CASSLGGSGRFTGELFF.

The J gene is TRBJ2-1, the V gene TRBV7-2; D is possibly TRBD1 (5 bases). The CDR3 extends over 13 amino acids. V was trimmed by 5 bases and J by 4 bases, leaving 9 bases between them. Germline assignment: CDR1 SGHTA and CDR2 FQGNSA. CDR3 loop: CASSPGQYNEQFF. The CDR3 DNA reads as TGTGCCAGCAGCCCCGGACAATACAATGAGCAGTTCTTC.

The CDR3 DNA follows: TGTGCCAGCAGTCCTTCAGACAGGGCAGACACTGAAGCTTTCTTT. Its protein is CASSPSDRADTEAFF. The chain combines TRBV6-5 with TRBJ1-1, with TRBD1 matching over 7 bases. The germline CDR1 and CDR2 sequences are MNHEY and SVGAGI. The length of the CDR3 is 15 residues. With 5 bases clipped from V and 3 bases from J, the junction kept 9 bases outside the gene matches.

This chain uses TRBV18 with TRBJ2-5, with TRBD1 matching 7 bases. The CDR3 extends over 14 amino acids. Germline CDR1 and CDR2: KGHSH and LQKENI. J lost 3 bases, V lost 1 base, and 2 bases had no gene match. DNA of the CDR3: TGTGCCAGCTCACCACTCGGACAGGAAGAGACCCAGTACTTC. Protein sequence: CASSPLGQEETQYF.

This chain joins TRBV27 and TRBJ1-2; D remains ambiguous. Germline V gives CDR1 MNHEY, CDR2 SMNVEV (reference sequence). V dropped 4 bases and J dropped 0 bases, with 9 bases sitting between them. The CDR3 extends over 14 amino acids. This CDR3 is CASSSVAANYGYTF. CDR3 nucleotide sequence: TGTGCCAGCAGTTCGGTAGCGGCTAACTATGGCTACACCTTC.

The V and J genes are TRBV7-2 and TRBJ2-7; a weak D match, TRBD2 (6 bases). Trimming took 1 base from V and 0 from J, leaving 16 bases between them. Germline CDR1 and CDR2: SGHTA and FQGNSA. The CDR3 loop spans 17 amino acids. CDR3 protein: CASSLDRGRTISYEQYF. The CDR3 DNA reads as TGTGCCAGCAGCTTAGATCGGGGGAGGACCATCTCCTACGAGCAGTACTTC.

The chain is built from TRBV5-5 and TRBJ2-7; maybe TRBD2 (6 bases). Germline V gene data show CDR1 as SGHKS and CDR2 as YYEKEE (reference sequence). CDR3 length: 13 amino acids. Trimming took 4 bases from V and 3 from J, leaving 11 bases between them. The DNA of the CDR3 is TGTGCCAGCAGCGCGGGACTCCACTACGAGCAGTACTTC. Amino acid sequence: CASSAGLHYEQYF.

The V gene is TRBV19, the J gene TRBJ1-1; TRBD1 aligns across 9 bases. This CDR3 comprises 14 residues. Per germline, CDR1 LNHDA and CDR2 SQIVND (reference sequence). Germline trimming cut 4 bases from V and 10 bases from J; bases unmatched to any gene: 10. CDR3 DNA sequence: TGTGCCAGTAGTACTCTGGGACAGGGAATTTCAGCTTTCTTT. Its protein is CASSTLGQGISAFF.

The gene calls are TRBV15 and TRBJ2-3; TRBD2 aligns across 7 bases. CDR1 and CDR2 from the germline V gene are LNHNV and YYDKDF (reference sequence). V was pared by 4 bases and J by 5 bases, with 12 bases of the junction left unmatched. The CDR3 extends over 16 amino acids. The CDR3 is CATSNRPGRSGDTQYF. The CDR3 DNA is TGTGCCACCAGCAACCGACCCGGGAGGTCAGGAGATACGCAGTATTTT.

The J gene is TRBJ2-1, the V gene TRBV6-5; 7 bases align to TRBD2. This CDR3 spans 13 amino acids. Per the germline V gene, CDR1 is MNHEY and CDR2 is SVGAGI. The junction had 9 bases not matched to a gene; V was cut back by 6 bases and J by 10 bases. CDR3 sequence: CASSQGQLAEQFF. Written as DNA, the CDR3 is TGTGCCAGCAGCCAAGGGCAACTAGCGGAGCAGTTCTTC.

This chain links TRBV20-1 with TRBJ2-1, with no clear D. Trimming pared 5 bases from V and 4 bases from J, leaving 3 bases between. Germline V lookup: CDR1 DFQATT, CDR2 SNEGSKA (reference sequence). The CDR3 is 10 residues long. DNA for the CDR3: TGCAGTGCTCATTACAATGAGCAGTTCTTC. Amino acid sequence: CSAHYNEQFF.

The chain couples TRBV15 to TRBJ1-4; the D is unclear. Trimming stripped 6 bases from V and 10 bases from J, with 18 bases between. The CDR3 is 14 amino acids. Germline assignment: CDR1 LNHNV and CDR2 YYDKDF (reference sequence). CDR3 sequence (DNA): TGTGCCACCAGGCCGGCAGGATCAAGTGGAAAACTGTTTTTT. Protein: CATRPAGSSGKLFF.

The rearrangement links TRBV29-1 to TRBJ1-5; the D gene is possibly TRBD1 (5 bases). The CDR3 has 12 amino acids. Germline CDR1 SQVTM, CDR2 ANQGSEA. Trimming pared 6 bases from V and 8 bases from J, leaving 14 bases between. The CDR3 bases are TGCAGCGTGGGATGGGGGAGGGAGCCCCAGCATTTT. Protein product: CSVGWGREPQHF.

Only one count was recorded for this clone. The chain uses TRBV11-3 and TRBJ2-3; no firm D call. V was trimmed by 0 bases and J by 5 bases, leaving 6 bases between them. Germline V lookup: CDR1 SGHNT, CDR2 YENEEA. The CDR3 consists of 13 residues. The CDR3 DNA sequence: TGTGCCAGCAGCTTAGATCCCGGAGATACGCAGTATTTT. Translating it yields CASSLDPGDTQYF.

The rearrangement links TRBV5-1 to TRBJ2-3, with TRBD1 as a possible D gene (5 bases). V was cut by 4 bases and J by 5 bases, with 5 bases left in between. Looked up from germline, CDR1 is SGHRS and CDR2 is YFSETQ. This CDR3 is built from 11 residues. In nucleotides, the CDR3 is TGCGCCAGCAGCAGGGGAGATACGCAGTATTTT. Protein product: CASSRGDTQYF.

The rearrangement joins TRBV6-5 to TRBJ1-2; tentatively, D is TRBD1 (5 bases). CDR1 MNHEY and CDR2 SVGAGI come from the germline V gene. V was trimmed by 0 bases and J by 6 bases, leaving 11 bases between them. This CDR3 contains 14 residues. The CDR3 spells CASSYSGVVHGYTF. CDR3 DNA sequence: TGTGCCAGCAGTTACTCAGGGGTCGTCCATGGCTACACCTTC.

This clone was observed a single time. V is TRBV28 and J is TRBJ1-4; the D is unclear. This CDR3 has 14 residues. V lost 7 bases and J 10 bases, leaving 19 bases between the germline ends. Germline CDR1 MDHEN, CDR2 SYDVKM. The CDR3 sequence: CASIGDEVLGKLFF. CDR3 coding DNA: TGTGCCAGCATTGGAGATGAGGTTCTGGGAAAACTGTTTTTT.

J is TRBJ2-4 and V is TRBV5-4; 8 bases match TRBD1. V shed 0 bases and J 0 bases; nucleotides not matched to a gene: 5. In germline, CDR1 is SGHNT, CDR2 YYREEE (reference sequence). This CDR3 contains 17 residues. CDR3 nucleotides: TGTGCCAGCAGCTTGGGACAGGGGTTTCTAGCCAAAAACATTCAGTACTTC. This codes for CASSLGQGFLAKNIQYF.

CDR3 residues: CASSLGTSLNTGELFF. In DNA, the CDR3 is TGCGCCAGCAGCTTGGGGACTAGTTTGAACACCGGGGAGCTGTTTTTT. V gene TRBV5-1 combines with J gene TRBJ2-2; TRBD2 matches at 7 bases. Trimming at V came to 0 bases and at J to 1 base, leaving 3 bases not matched to a gene. The CDR3 totals 16 residues. The V gene's germline CDR1 is SGHRS and CDR2 YFSETQ.

The V and J genes are TRBV15 and TRBJ1-5, with TRBD1 as a possible D gene (5 bases). V was clipped by 8 bases and J by 0 bases, with 14 bases between them. The CDR3 is 15 amino acids. Looked up from germline, CDR1 is LNHNV and CDR2 is YYDKDF (reference sequence). In DNA, the CDR3 is TGTGCCACCGACCGGGGGTTGGGTAGCAATCAGCCCCAGCATTTT. Protein product: CATDRGLGSNQPQHF. Based on the CDR3 plus reference TRBV15 and TRBJ1-5, the full variable domain is DAMVIQNPRYQVTQFGKPVTLSCSQTLNHNVMYWYQQKSSQAPKLLFHYYDKDFNNEADTPDNFQSRRPNTSFCFLDIRSPGLGDTAMYLCATDRGLGSNQPQHFGDGTRLSIL.

This clone was observed once. This sequence joins TRBV7-9 and TRBJ1-1, with a tentative D call TRBD1 (6 bases). The CDR3 is 13 residues long. CDR1 and CDR2 from the germline V gene are SEHNR and FQNEAQ (reference sequence). Deletions cut 6 bases from V and 8 bases from J, with 16 bases between. The CDR3 reads CASRSQDSIEAFF. DNA for the CDR3: TGTGCCAGCAGATCTCAGGACAGCATCGAAGCTTTCTTT.

The gene calls are TRBV6-5 and TRBJ1-5; 8 bases agree with TRBD1. V lost 6 bases, J lost 3 bases, and 7 bases stayed unmatched. The CDR3 runs to 15 residues. Germline V gives CDR1 MNHEY, CDR2 SVGAGI. The CDR3 loop reads CASRPDRGNNQPQHF. CDR3 DNA: TGTGCCAGCAGACCCGACAGGGGTAACAATCAGCCCCAGCATTTT.

This clone was found a few times. The chain links TRBV7-6 to TRBJ2-7, with 7 bases matching TRBD2. The germline V gene has CDR1 SGHVS and CDR2 FNYEAQ. Losses at the gene ends were 5 bases for V and 5 bases for J; bases not matched to a gene: 12. The CDR3 length is 15 residues. The CDR3 is CASSPQAGLIDEQYF. In DNA, the CDR3 is TGTGCCAGCAGCCCGCAAGCGGGACTAATAGACGAGCAGTACTTC.

The chain couples TRBV10-3 to TRBJ1-1; D is undetermined. The CDR3 is made up of 15 amino acids. Trimming took off 8 bases at V and 5 bases at J, with 21 bases between the two ends. Per germline, CDR1 ENHRY and CDR2 SYGVKD. The CDR3 DNA is TGTGCCATCCGAGACACAACTAGGGAGCGGACTGAAGCTTTCTTT. As protein: CAIRDTTRERTEAFF.

This sequence joins TRBV9 and TRBJ1-2, with 9 bases matching TRBD1. The CDR3 has 13 amino acids. In germline, CDR1 is SGDLS, CDR2 YYNGEE. Losses at the gene ends were 2 bases for V and 6 bases for J; bases not matched to a gene: 2. DNA of the CDR3: TGTGCCAGCAGCGTTGGGACAGGGAATGGCTACACCTTC. Its translation is CASSVGTGNGYTF.

The gene calls are TRBV6-5 and TRBJ1-1, with 7 bases fitting TRBD1. CDR1 and CDR2 from the germline V gene are MNHEY and SVGAGI. V dropped 0 bases and J dropped 4; count of bases not matched to a gene: 8. This CDR3 is 16 amino acids long. The CDR3 region has the DNA TGTGCCAGCAGTTACTCGTTCCAGGGGGGCGGCACTGAAGCTTTCTTT. Translated: CASSYSFQGGGTEAFF.

This clone was observed at least ten times. The rearrangement uses TRBV14 and TRBJ2-2; no reliable D call. Germline CDR1 reads SGHDN; CDR2 reads FVKESK. Trimming left V 3 bases short and J 4 bases short, with 12 bases between. This CDR3 comprises 15 residues. The CDR3 sequence: CASSQFMWATGELFF. CDR3 bases: TGTGCCAGCAGCCAGTTTATGTGGGCCACCGGGGAGCTGTTTTTT.

This chain joins TRBV6-5 and TRBJ2-1, with 9 bases fitting TRBD2. The CDR3 has 15 amino acids. Germline CDR1 MNHEY, CDR2 SVGAGI. Trimming cost V 4 bases and J 4 bases; bases outside gene matches: 5. The CDR3 region has the DNA TGTGCCAGCAGTTTGACTAGCGGAAGATACAATGAGCAGTTCTTC. Translated, it gives CASSLTSGRYNEQFF.

This sequence joins TRBV18 and TRBJ2-7; D ambiguous. Trimming shortened V by 0 bases and J by 3 bases, and 12 bases separated the two germline ends. CDR1 is KGHSH, CDR2 LQKENI, per germline. The CDR3 length is 15 residues. As DNA, the CDR3 is TGTGCCAGCTCACCACCCTCGGCAGGATACTACGAGCAGTACTTC. Translated, it gives CASSPPSAGYYEQYF. Filled out from reference TRBV18 and TRBJ2-7, the complete variable domain reads NAGVMQNPRHLVRRRGQEARLRCSPMKGHSHVYWYRQLPEEGLKFMVYLQKENIIDESGMPKERFSAEFPKEGPSILRIQQVVRGDSAAYFCASSPPSAGYYEQYFGPGTRLTVT.

CDR3 sequence (DNA): TGTGCCAGCAGCCAAGATTGGGGCAGGGGTGACACCGGGGAGCTGTTTTTT. Protein: CASSQDWGRGDTGELFF. The chain carries TRBV14 and TRBJ2-2; D possibly corresponds to TRBD1 (6 bases). Germline V lookup: CDR1 SGHDN, CDR2 FVKESK. The V end lost 0 bases, the J end lost 3 bases, and 14 bases lay between the germline ends. The CDR3 is 17 amino acids.

The chain employs TRBV19 and TRBJ1-1; TRBD1 is a possible D gene (6 bases). Trimming took 9 bases from V and 5 from J, leaving 22 bases between them. This CDR3 comprises 15 residues. Germline V gene data show CDR1 as LNHDA and CDR2 as SQIVND (reference sequence). CDR3 nucleotide sequence: TGTGCCAGCGAGGGGAACAGGGAACGGGGAACTGAAGCTTTCTTT. Its translation is CASEGNRERGTEAFF. Full variable domain (remainder filled in from reference TRBV19 and TRBJ1-1): DGGITQSPKYLFRKEGQNVTLSCEQNLNHDAMYWYRQDPGQGLRLIYYSQIVNDFQKGDIAEGYSVSREKKESFPLTVTSAQKNPTAFYLCASEGNRERGTEAFFGQGTRLTVV.

The rearrangement joins TRBV10-1 to TRBJ2-5; D may be TRBD2 (6 bases). V was trimmed by 3 bases and J by 4 bases, leaving 9 bases between them. CDR1 and CDR2 (germline): WNHNN, SYGVQD (reference sequence). This CDR3 contains 13 residues. CDR3: CASSDGGGETQYF. The CDR3 DNA reads as TGCGCCAGCAGTGACGGGGGAGGAGAGACCCAGTACTTC.